The present T cell receptor beta chain was sequenced within a study of cytomegalovirus exposure and HLA in healthy donors (dated by TCRdb to 2015 to 2018). Context from the whole study: An earlier analysis of several hundred of the donors reported 250 to 350 Gb of sequence data and 100 million to 130 million unique TCR beta sequences from approximately 180 million T cells. The study profiled the T cell repertoires of 500 to 800 subjects by immunosequencing and related them to cytomegalovirus serostatus. In the later analysis, no new phenotypic data were used to find candidate immune exposures; instead, reliance was placed on TCR beta sequences and their occurrence across donors. All discovery cohort repertoires had been generated on a single sequencing platform. The study aimed to test whether cataloging public T cell receptors could reveal signatures of past pathogen exposure. Genome-wide SNP genotypes for about 60% of the roughly 670 donors were used in a later genetic analysis, which treated that subset as a discovery cohort. HLA typing covered class I and class II loci at four-digit resolution. Roughly 5 DR-DQ haplotypes were treated as single units for association and clustering because of strong linkage in the cohort. High-throughput TCR immunosequencing, statistical association of individual TCRs with disease status, and machine learning were combined to predict cytomegalovirus infection status. Along with the approximately 620-subject first cohort, a separate validation cohort of more than 90 different subjects was used. The number of typed donors differed by locus: about 620-640 for A, B, C, DRB1 and DQB1; 500 to 550 for DQA1; some 590 for DPA1; and about 470 for DPB1. In a later analysis, previously published TCR beta repertoires from more than 500 donors were re-analyzed and high-resolution HLA genotyping was added so that TCR occurrence patterns could be studied. Alongside the repertoire data, information on donor age, sex, ethnicity and CMV serostatus was compiled. The genetic ancestry cluster associated with self-reported Caucasian donors included over 80% of the roughly 400 genotyped donors. An early release that covered some 630 HLA-typed donors contained approximately 300 gigabases of sequencing data and 75 million to 100 million unique TCR sequences. Among around 400 genotyped donors of the cohort, an average of roughly 230,000 unique TCR beta nucleotide sequences was sequenced per donor, of which about 18% were non-productive. To decide whether each TCR beta V gene segment behaved as functional or pseudogenic, an earlier analysis of fewer than 750 of the donors relied on high-throughput TCR beta sequencing.

The method behind the library was the immunoSEQ multiplex PCR assay. For the multiplex PCR, a mixture combining 60 forward primers for TCR Vbeta segments and 13 reverse primers for TCR Jbeta segments was used. A multiplex PCR assay on genomic DNA amplified the CDR3 region of rearranged TCR beta genes. On the Illumina HiSeq System, the amplified TCR beta libraries were sequenced as 87-base-pair reads. Per the source publication's procedure: In a later analysis, around 80 million unique TCR beta chains were counted across the 500 to 850 repertoires, and roughly 9.9 million of these chains were shared by at least two donors. Raw reads were error-corrected and collapsed into unique sequences with a nearest-neighbor algorithm that merged closely related sequences to remove PCR and sequencing errors. Alignment of CDR3 sequences to IMGT reference sequences was used to assign V, D and J gene segments. For a sequence to be retained, a match of at least six nucleotides was required to both a V gene segment and a J gene segment. Rearrangements were called productive when the CDR3 lacked stop codons and stayed in frame with V and J; all others were non-productive. CDR3 was defined by IMGT convention, running from the second conserved V-encoded cysteine to the conserved J-encoded phenylalanine. In an earlier analysis of around 570 of the donors, sequences lacking an unambiguous match to a single V gene segment were excluded. In an earlier analysis of about 590 of the donors, a V segment was called functional when productive rearrangements were above 56.7%, and segregating when the standard deviation between donors exceeded 5%. A statistical classification framework was developed to diagnose cytomegalovirus status using the catalog of TCR beta chain sequences. A later analysis assigned V and J genes by comparing TCR nucleotide sequences with IMGT/GENE-DB human TR gene sequences. A later analysis assigned CDR3 sequences and most-parsimonious VDJ recombination scenarios with the TCRdist pipeline. In a later analysis, each TCR beta chain was defined by its CDR3 amino acid sequence together with its V-gene family, and reads without a unique V-gene family were excluded. To address suspected cross-contamination and a sequencing artifact, a later analysis removed a few hundred highly shared, low-generation-probability nucleotide sequences. For each public chain, a later analysis derived a clonal expansion index from normalized ranks of inferred template counts within each repertoire. In a later analysis, generation probabilities were computed with a VDJ recombination model fitted to out-of-frame rearrangements, and the resulting probabilities were checked against IGoR. Hypergeometric tests were used in a later analysis to score TCR-TCR, TCR-HLA and TCR-CMV co-occurrence, with a repertoire-size bias correction applied to the TCR pairs. A later analysis estimated false discovery rates by permuting HLA or CMV assignments 20 times. In a later analysis, co-occurring TCRs were grouped using DBSCAN, and TCRdist sequence similarity was added for clustering within HLA-allele-positive subsets. Repertoires with fewer than 30,000 or more than 120,000 public chains, plus five repertoires with anomalous nucleotide sharing, were excluded from co-occurrence clustering. The immuneACCESS repertoire file appears here via TCRdb, limited to in-frame rearrangements. These files lack a portion of the clones; in checked studies, under half of the deficit traces to unresolved V genes, and the cause of the others is not known. V and J calls and clone size are those listed in that table; D and trimming were worked out from the DNA. In all, the sample holds fewer than 250,000 clones, and roughly four fifths of those were seen once. Of the sample, approximately 3% is held by the ten largest clones.

Points on this clone: No cognate antigen has been identified for it. Base qualities were left out, and no much larger clone turns up one base away.

V gives up 0 bases and J gives up 4 bases, and the segment between their germline ends measures 10 bases. The CDR3 goes from the cysteine to the phenylalanine over 14 residues. Kept here is only the CDR3 DNA, which spans 42 bases and is read in frame from base 1. The CDR1 and CDR2 encoded by the germline V gene (reference sequence) are PRHDT and FYEKMQ. Overall study outcomes, separate from this receptor: It was suggested by the authors that the approach could potentially be generalized to other disease states and immunological phenotypes. In a later analysis, HLA-associated TCR beta chains were found to be more clonally expanded and to have lower generation probabilities than equally common non-associated chains. Because HLA typing was missing for some donors at each locus, association tests included only the typed subset. In a later analysis, TCR association rates were found to vary across HLA loci, with the most associated TCRs seen for DRB1 alleles and the fewest for HLA-C alleles. Most TCR sequences were observed very rarely across donors, whereas some public TCRs were present in many individuals. A further reported finding was that TCR beta sequences accurately predicted the HLA-A and HLA-B alleles for most subjects in the first cohort. When HLA alleles, especially DR and DQ, strongly co-occurred, TCR associations were difficult to assign to individual alleles. Because counts were too low, about 18 rarely observed V segments, including chromosome 9 orphons, were excluded from the earlier analysis of 587 of the donors. Compared with the roughly 600-donor mean, donors in an Asian-associated ancestry cluster had fewer N-insertions in productive TCRs, according to a later genetic analysis. A group of highly shared sequence variants was considered likely to be a technical artifact of the sequencing pipeline. Because the 87-base-pair reads could not distinguish some IMGT-functional V segments, including TRBV6-2 and TRBV6-3, those segments were excluded. In an earlier analysis of some 500 of the donors, most TCR beta V segments were observed in productive rearrangements about 87% or about 30% of the time, broadly matching IMGT annotations. A later genetic analysis associated a missense DCLRE1C variant with V-gene and J-gene trimming of TCR beta chains, and an independent cohort replicated the association. Linkage disequilibrium might explain the correlated functional status among segregating V segments, but an unknown experimental factor could not be ruled out. Cytomegalovirus status was reported to be diagnosed by the classifier with high specificity and sensitivity in both the original and validation cohorts. The presence/absence analyses assumed that sequencing depth was roughly uniform across donors, and that assumption may not be true. Most CMV-associated TCR beta chains appeared to be HLA-restricted in a later analysis, and the HLA associations seemed to be driven largely by CMV exposure. CMV serostatus was the only immune exposure information available for the cohort. A few of the identified cytomegalovirus-associated TCR beta chains were confirmed in vitro to be specific for cytomegalovirus antigens. In a later analysis, some 17,000 TCR beta sequences were associated with specific HLA alleles at a false discovery rate of 0.05. Several of the top co-occurrence clusters appeared to be linked to parvovirus B19, influenza, CMV and Epstein-Barr virus, according to a later analysis. The cohort was sequenced for TCR beta chains only, and without alpha or paired-chain data the features that could be detected were limited. The study gave a list of 150 to 200 TCR beta chains associated with cytomegalovirus.

The cohort consisted of 666 healthy bone marrow donors. All cohort members were sampled while nominally healthy, although unrecorded immune exposures were likely present. The donor was CMV seropositive and belonged to the group of 250 to 300 seropositive cohort members. A peripheral blood sample was provided by each donor, and peripheral blood mononuclear cells were used for TCR beta sequencing. Genomic DNA was extracted from the blood cell samples with the Qiagen DNeasy Blood Extraction Kit. Rearrangement joined TRBV13 to TRBJ2-7; 5 matching bases give a weak D call of TRBD1. Sequences were obtained from PBMCs. This receptor was identified in a woman in her 30s in good health and CMV-seropositive. The bases read TGTGCCAGCAGCTTAGGTACACAGGCTTACGAGCAGTACTTC. It is translated as CASSLGTQAYEQYF.